This T cell receptor beta chain was captured by sequencing in a study of shared clonotypes between healthy human individuals. Findings of the study overall: Compared with clonotypes that all four donors shared, non-shared clonotypes had lower generation probabilities. The study found 4.5% to 6% of naive CD4 clonotypes shared across a few donors.

With regard to this clone: Antigen unknown.

Profiling relied on immunoSEQ multiplex PCR, and the TCRdb table lists in-frame clones only, not all of them. Of millions of clones in the sample, over 85% were seen once. This TCR came from a man aged 18-30 years in good health. The sequenced sample was naive CD4+ T cells sorted from blood. The sample's subset: CD45RA+ positively selected.

CDR3 residues: CAIKEGGPADTQYF. The CDR3 DNA reads TGTGCCATCAAGGAGGGGGGGCCTGCAGATACGCAGTATTTT. The chain is built from TRBV10-3 and TRBJ2-3; possible D gene TRBD2, 7 bases. CDR3 size: 14 residues. Deletions cut 7 bases from V and 4 bases from J, with 15 bases between. The germline CDR1 and CDR2 sequences are ENHRY and SYGVKD.